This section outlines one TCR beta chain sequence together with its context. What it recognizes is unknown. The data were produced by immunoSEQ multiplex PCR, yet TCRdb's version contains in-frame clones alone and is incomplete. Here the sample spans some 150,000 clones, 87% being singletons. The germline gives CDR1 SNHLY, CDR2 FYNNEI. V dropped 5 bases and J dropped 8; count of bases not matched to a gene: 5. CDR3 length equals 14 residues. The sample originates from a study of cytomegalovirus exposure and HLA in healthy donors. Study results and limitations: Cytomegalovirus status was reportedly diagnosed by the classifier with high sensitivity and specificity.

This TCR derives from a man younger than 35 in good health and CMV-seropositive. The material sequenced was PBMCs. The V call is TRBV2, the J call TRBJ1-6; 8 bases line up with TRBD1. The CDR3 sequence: CASSPDRGYSPLHF. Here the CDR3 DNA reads TGTGCCAGCAGTCCCGACAGGGGTTATTCACCCCTCCACTTT.